Below are 28 T cell receptor beta chains sequenced from a single sample in a study of shared clonotypes between healthy human individuals. Sequencing used immunoSEQ multiplex PCR; TCRdb keeps in-frame clones, though not all of them. The table lists approximately 740,000 clones, 92% of them singletons. Naive-designated CD8 cells lacked CD45RO, were positively enriched for CCR7, and omitted terminally differentiated effector memory CD45RA+ cells. The source material was naive CD8+ T cells sorted from blood. Receptors originate from a man aged 30 to 45 in good health.

The J gene is TRBJ2-3, the V gene TRBV5-1; possible D gene TRBD2, 5 bases. This CDR3 spans 15 amino acids. V was pared by 4 bases and J by 0 bases, with 12 bases between. Per the germline V gene, CDR1 is SGHRS and CDR2 is YFSETQ. CDR3 DNA sequence: TGCGCCAGCAGCGCGGGTCAAACGAGCACAGATACGCAGTATTTT. Protein: CASSAGQTSTDTQYF. The whole variable domain, filled in from reference TRBV5-1 and TRBJ2-3, reads KAGVTQTPRYLIKTRGQQVTLSCSPISGHRSVSWYQQTPGQGLQFLFEYFSETQRNKGNFPGRFSGRQFSNSRSEMNVSTLELGDSALYLCASSAGQTSTDTQYFGPGTRLTVL.

The chain couples TRBV9 to TRBJ2-5; unclear D gene. Trimming left V 0 bases short and J 2 bases short, with 2 bases between. Germline assignment: CDR1 SGDLS and CDR2 YYNGEE. This CDR3 region has 12 residues. The CDR3 DNA reads as TGTGCCAGCAGCGTAGTTCAAGAGACCCAGTACTTC. Protein: CASSVVQETQYF.

The chain carries TRBV5-8 and TRBJ2-7; D assignment may be TRBD1 or TRBD2 (5 bases each). Germline-derived CDR1 and CDR2 are SGHTS and YDEGEE. V was cut by 4 bases and J by 2 bases, with 10 bases left in between. CDR3 size: 13 residues. The CDR3 sequence: CASSRDPTYEQYF. The CDR3 DNA reads TGTGCCAGCAGCCGGGACCCTACCTACGAGCAGTACTTC.

The chain joins TRBV4-1 to TRBJ1-1; the match to TRBD1 covers 7 bases. The V and J ends lost 3 bases and 6 bases, in that order; junction bases with no gene match: 10. Looked up from germline, CDR1 is MGHRA and CDR2 is YSYEKL. The CDR3 covers 15 residues. CDR3 residues: CASSHRQGVLSEAFF. The CDR3, as DNA: TGCGCCAGCAGCCATCGACAGGGAGTTTTATCTGAAGCTTTCTTT.

This clone was counted a few times. The chain employs TRBV28 and TRBJ1-5; D is unresolved. V was cut by 1 base and J by 6 bases, with 10 bases left in between. The CDR3 covers 14 residues. CDR1 is MDHEN and CDR2 is SYDVKM in the germline V gene. The CDR3 DNA follows: TGTGCCAGCAGTTTATTTTTGGTGAGTCAGCCCCAGCATTTT. It yields the protein CASSLFLVSQPQHF.

Turning to this clone: This sample also contains other DNA sequences that code for the same CDR3. Here the CDR3 reads CASSGTSGSYEQYF. CDR3 nucleotide sequence: TGTGCCAGCAGTGGAACTAGCGGGTCCTACGAGCAGTACTTC. V and J are TRBV7-9 and TRBJ2-7; 9 nucleotides line up with TRBD2. The CDR3 length is 14 residues. CDR1 SEHNR and CDR2 FQNEAQ come from the germline V gene (reference sequence). The ends lost 6 bases at V and 1 base at J; junction bases unmatched: 4.

The chain recombines TRBV6-1 with TRBJ2-7; 11 bases are shared with TRBD2. The junction had 13 bases not matched to a gene; V was cut back by 4 bases and J by 2 bases. This CDR3 has 18 residues. Germline CDR1 reads MNHNS; CDR2 reads SASEGT. The CDR3 here is CASSGTPGLAVMTYEQYF. The CDR3, as DNA: TGTGCCAGCAGTGGAACACCGGGACTAGCGGTGATGACCTACGAGCAGTACTTC.

This chain joins TRBV2 and TRBJ2-1, with unresolved D. Germline V gene sequence: CDR1 SNHLY, CDR2 FYNNEI. The CDR3 has 12 amino acids. CDR3 loop: CAGTWSYNEQFF. The CDR3 bases are TGTGCAGGCACGTGGAGCTACAATGAGCAGTTCTTC. Full variable domain (outside the CDR3, taken from reference TRBV2 and TRBJ2-1): EPEVTQTPSHQVTQMGQEVILRCVPISNHLYFYWYRQILGQKVEFLVSFYNNEISEKSEIFDDQFSVERPDGSNFTLKIRSTKLEDSAMYFCAGTWSYNEQFFGPGTRLTVL.

As concerns this clone: The same CDR3 also results from other DNA sequences found in this sample. The chain couples TRBV6-5 to TRBJ2-3; 13 bases line up with TRBD2. The germline V gene has CDR1 MNHEY and CDR2 SVGAGI. This CDR3 spans 16 amino acids. V shed 0 bases, J shed 3 bases, and the junction held 0 bases outside the gene matches. The CDR3 nucleotides read TGTGCCAGCAGTTACTCGGGACTAGCGGGAACAGATACGCAGTATTTT. Translating it yields CASSYSGLAGTDTQYF.

J is TRBJ2-3 and V is TRBV5-1; D ambiguous. Germline V gene sequence: CDR1 SGHRS, CDR2 YFSETQ. Trimming shortened V by 6 bases and J by 0 bases, and 14 bases separated the two germline ends. The CDR3 spans 15 residues. CDR3 in amino acids: CASTLTTASTDTQYF. CDR3 coding DNA: TGCGCCAGCACCCTAACTACTGCTAGCACAGATACGCAGTATTTT.

The chain joins TRBV28 to TRBJ2-7; 8 bases map to TRBD1. This CDR3 comprises 15 residues. Germline loops: CDR1 MDHEN, CDR2 SYDVKM. V shed 6 bases and J 7 bases; nucleotides not matched to a gene: 14. DNA of the CDR3: TGTGCCAGCAGCGACCCGGAGGACAGGGCTCGTGAGCAGTACTTC. Translation: CASSDPEDRAREQYF.

The V call is TRBV30, the J call TRBJ2-2, with 8 bases matching TRBD2. Trimming cost V 3 bases and J 7 bases; bases outside gene matches: 10. This CDR3 contains 15 residues. The germline V gene encodes CDR1 GTSNPN and CDR2 SVGIG (reference sequence). DNA for the CDR3: TGTGCCTGGAGCGGAACGGGGGGGGTCGGCGGGGAGCTGTTTTTT. Amino acid sequence: CAWSGTGGVGGELFF. Looking up the rest from reference TRBV30 and TRBJ2-2 gives the full variable domain: SQTIHQWPATLVQPVGSPLSLECTVEGTSNPNLYWYRQAAGRGLQLLFYSVGIGQISSEVPQNLSASRPQDRQFILSSKKLLLSDSGFYLCAWSGTGGVGGELFFGEGSRLTVL.

V is TRBV11-2 and J is TRBJ2-1; the D gene is possibly TRBD1 (5 bases). The germline V gene has CDR1 SGHAT and CDR2 FQNNGV. V shed 4 bases and J shed 4 bases, with 17 bases lying between them. CDR3 size: 16 residues. CDR3 DNA sequence: TGTGCCAGCAGCTCTTGGACAAACGGTATTTACAATGAGCAGTTCTTC. Translating gives CASSSWTNGIYNEQFF.

This chain uses TRBV7-8 with TRBJ2-5, with TRBD1 matching 9 bases. Germline assignment: CDR1 SGHVS and CDR2 FQNEAQ. The CDR3 sequence is 15 residues long. V trimming: 6 bases; J trimming: 1 base; junction bases outside the gene matches: 6. The DNA of the CDR3 is TGTGCCAGCAGGACCGGGACAGGGACCCAAGAGACCCAGTACTTC. As protein: CASRTGTGTQETQYF.

This chain uses TRBV28 with TRBJ2-7, with unresolved D. This CDR3 spans 18 amino acids. From germline, CDR1 is MDHEN and CDR2 SYDVKM. V lost 10 bases and J lost 0, with 28 bases in between. CDR3 bases: TGTGCCACCAGCATTTTCGCAGCCGCCTCATCAGTCTCCTACGAGCAGTACTTC. Protein: CATSIFAAASSVSYEQYF.

V and J are TRBV7-2 and TRBJ2-7; D tentatively reads TRBD1 or TRBD2 (5 bases each). In germline, CDR1 is SGHTA, CDR2 FQGNSA. Trimming cost V 4 bases and J 6 bases, with 16 bases left between them. This CDR3 spans 14 amino acids. The CDR3 region is CASSSGTSGLEQYF. DNA for the CDR3: TGTGCCAGCAGCTCCGGGACGAGTGGGCTCGAGCAGTACTTC.

CDR3 in amino acids: CSAVGEYEQYF. CDR3 DNA: TGCAGCGCGGTAGGGGAATACGAGCAGTACTTC. The rearrangement joins TRBV29-1 to TRBJ2-7, with D possibly being TRBD1 (5 bases). Germline-derived CDR1 and CDR2 are SQVTM and ANQGSEA. The CDR3 consists of 11 residues. V was shortened by 7 bases and J by 4 bases, with 11 bases between the two germline ends.

As concerns this clone: A junction end diverges from the germline sequence, so it may reflect a read error. This chain links TRBV7-7 with TRBJ2-5; no definite D call. The CDR3 length is 14 residues. In germline, CDR1 is SSHAT, CDR2 FNYEAQ (reference sequence). Here the CDR3 reads CASSLPGPQETQYF. Here the CDR3 DNA reads TGTGCTAGCAGCTTACCCGGGCCCCAAGAGACCCAGTACTTC.

About this clone itself: One end of the junction does not line up with germline, which may come from a read error. J is TRBJ2-1 and V is TRBV7-9; 9 nucleotides agree with TRBD1. CDR1 SEHNR and CDR2 FQNEAQ come from the germline V gene (reference sequence). This CDR3 has 14 amino acids. The CDR3 sequence: CTSGRQGVYNEQFF. The CDR3 DNA reads TGTACCAGCGGCCGACAGGGGGTATACAATGAGCAGTTCTTC.

The chain employs TRBV4-1 and TRBJ1-5; D uncertain. The CDR3 sequence is 13 residues long. V was shortened by 6 bases and J by 5 bases, with 11 bases between the two germline ends. Germline V CDR1 and CDR2: MGHRA, YSYEKL. CDR3 sequence reads: CASSRIGDQPQHF. The DNA of the CDR3 is TGCGCCAGCAGTCGTATTGGGGATCAGCCCCAGCATTTT.

The J gene is TRBJ2-7, the V gene TRBV2; D not certain. CDR3 length: 14 residues. V was trimmed by 2 bases and J by 5 bases, leaving 13 bases between them. Germline CDR1 is SNHLY and CDR2 is FYNNEI. The CDR3 sequence is CASSEWESMHEQYF. CDR3 nucleotide sequence: TGTGCCAGCAGTGAATGGGAATCGATGCACGAGCAGTACTTC.

This chain connects TRBV4-3 to TRBJ2-2; D is unclear. The V and J ends lost 1 base and 9 bases respectively, with 9 bases between them. Germline V gives CDR1 LGHNA, CDR2 YSLEER. This CDR3 has 13 residues. In nucleotides, the CDR3 is TGCGCCAGCAGCCAAGGCGAAGTCAGGGAGCTGTTTTTT. Amino acid sequence: CASSQGEVRELFF.

The count of this clone is one. The chain has TRBV27 and TRBJ2-2; D possibly corresponds to TRBD1 (5 bases). Trimming removed 5 bases at V and 3 bases at J, with 10 bases between. CDR3 size: 14 residues. The germline CDR1 and CDR2 sequences are MNHEY and SMNVEV (reference sequence). CDR3 sequence reads: CASSKGQYTGELFF. CDR3 in DNA: TGTGCCAGCAGTAAGGGGCAGTACACCGGGGAGCTGTTTTTT.

The V gene is TRBV7-9, the J gene TRBJ1-1; D not certain. The CDR3 has 15 residues. The germline V gene has CDR1 SEHNR and CDR2 FQNEAQ (reference sequence). V lost 4 bases and J 1 base, leaving 13 bases between the germline ends. The DNA for the CDR3 is TGTGCCAGCAGCTCCCCCCACTCAACGAACACTGAAGCTTTCTTT. This translates into CASSSPHSTNTEAFF.

The table lists this clone with a few counts. The CDR3 reads CASSYRDNEQFF. Here the CDR3 DNA reads TGTGCCAGCAGCTATAGGGACAATGAGCAGTTCTTC. This chain uses TRBV7-9 with TRBJ2-1; D is ambiguous. Trimming took off 4 bases at V and 5 bases at J, with 6 bases between the two ends. This CDR3 has 12 residues. Germline values: CDR1 SEHNR, CDR2 FQNEAQ (reference sequence).

The CDR3 DNA reads as TGTGCCAGCAGTACTATAGCGGGGGCGCCGGCAGATACGCAGTATTTT. The encoded protein is CASSTIAGAPADTQYF. The V and J genes are TRBV27 and TRBJ2-3; 9 positions agree with TRBD2. Germline V gene data show CDR1 as MNHEY and CDR2 as SMNVEV (reference sequence). CDR3 length equals 16 residues. The J segment lost 4 bases and the V segment lost 5 bases, leaving 10 bases of the junction unmatched.

This clone was detected only once. The chain recombines TRBV29-1 with TRBJ2-2; 7 bases are shared with TRBD2. Trimming at V came to 5 bases and at J to 7 bases, leaving 1 base not matched to a gene. CDR3 size: 11 residues. CDR1 and CDR2 (germline): SQVTM, ANQGSEA. In DNA, the CDR3 is TGCAGCGTTTCTAGCGGCGGGGAGCTGTTTTTT. Translating gives CSVSSGGELFF.

The rearrangement links TRBV28 to TRBJ1-4; 10 nucleotides align to TRBD1. V shed 2 bases, J shed 6 bases, and the junction held 3 bases outside the gene matches. Germline CDR1 reads MDHEN; CDR2 reads SYDVKM. The CDR3 totals 15 residues. The CDR3 bases are TGTGCCAGCAGTTTAATGGGACAGGGGTATGAAAAACTGTTTTTT. Amino acids: CASSLMGQGYEKLFF.